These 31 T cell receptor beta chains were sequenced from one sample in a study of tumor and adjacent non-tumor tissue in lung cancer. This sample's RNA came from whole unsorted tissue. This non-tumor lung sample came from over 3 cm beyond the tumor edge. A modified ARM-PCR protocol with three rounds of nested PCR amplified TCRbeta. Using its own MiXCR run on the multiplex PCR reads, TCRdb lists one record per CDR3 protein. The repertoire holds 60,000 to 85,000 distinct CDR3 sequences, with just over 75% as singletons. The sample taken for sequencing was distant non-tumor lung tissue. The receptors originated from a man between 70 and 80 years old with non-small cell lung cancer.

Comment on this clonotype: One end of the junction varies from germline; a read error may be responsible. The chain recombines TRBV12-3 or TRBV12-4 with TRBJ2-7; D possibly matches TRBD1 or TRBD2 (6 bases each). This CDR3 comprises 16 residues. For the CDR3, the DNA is TGTGCTAGCAGGCTGGGTAGCGGAGACTTCGGGGGCGAGCAGTGCTTC. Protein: CASRLGSGDFGGEQCF.

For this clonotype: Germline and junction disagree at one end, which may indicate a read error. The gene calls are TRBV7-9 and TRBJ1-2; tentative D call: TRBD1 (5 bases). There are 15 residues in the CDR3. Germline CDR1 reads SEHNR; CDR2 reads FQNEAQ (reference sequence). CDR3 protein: CASRLEGIGFFGYTF. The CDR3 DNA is TGTGCCAGCAGATTAGAGGGGATCGGATTTTTTGGTTACACCTTC.

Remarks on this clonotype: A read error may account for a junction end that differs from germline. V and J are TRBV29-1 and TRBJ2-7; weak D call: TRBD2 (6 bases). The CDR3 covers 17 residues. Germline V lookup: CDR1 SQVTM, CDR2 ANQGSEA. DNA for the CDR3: TGCAGCGTTGGGGGGGTTGAAGGCAGCGCCGAAACCTACGTGCAGTACTTC. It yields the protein CSVGGVEGSAETYVQYF.

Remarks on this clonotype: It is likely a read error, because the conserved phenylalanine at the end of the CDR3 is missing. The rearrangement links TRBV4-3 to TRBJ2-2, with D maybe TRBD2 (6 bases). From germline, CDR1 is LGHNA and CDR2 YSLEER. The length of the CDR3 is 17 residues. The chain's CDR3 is CASSQEGGLQNTRELFS. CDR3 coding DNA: TGCGCCAGCAGCCAAGAGGGGGGACTGCAGAACACCAGGGAGCTGTTTTCT.

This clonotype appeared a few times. For the CDR3, the DNA is TGTGCCACTTCCTCTAGCGGGGTTGGGTTTGGGCAGTTCTTC. This translates into CATSSSGVGFGQFF. The rearrangement uses TRBV6-5 and TRBJ2-1; TRBD2 agrees at 9 bases. The trim removed 10 bases at V and 12 bases at J, leaving 16 bases unmatched. The CDR3 covers 14 residues. Germline-derived CDR1 and CDR2 are MNHEY and SVGAGI.

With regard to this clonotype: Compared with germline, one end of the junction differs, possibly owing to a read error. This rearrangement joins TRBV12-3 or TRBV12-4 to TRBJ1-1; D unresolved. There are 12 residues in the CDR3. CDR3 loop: CASSGSPIETFF. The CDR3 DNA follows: TGCGCCAGCAGCGGTTCCCCGATTGAAACTTTCTTT.

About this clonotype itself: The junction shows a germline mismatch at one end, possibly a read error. DNA for the CDR3: TGTGCCAGCAGGTTAGGTGTGGGGAGACTAGTGGAGACCCAGTACTTC. Translating gives CASRLGVGRLVETQYF. The chain joins TRBV11-3 to TRBJ2-5; tentative D call: TRBD2 (6 bases). Germline CDR1 is SGHNT and CDR2 is YENEEA. This CDR3 contains 16 residues. Full variable domain (rest looked up from reference TRBV11-3 and TRBJ2-5): EAGVVQSPRYKIIEKKQPVAFWCNPISGHNTLYWYLQNLGQGPELLIRYENEEAVDDSQLPKDRFSAERLKGVDSTLKIQPAELGDSAVYLCASRLGVGRLVETQYFGPGTRLLVL.

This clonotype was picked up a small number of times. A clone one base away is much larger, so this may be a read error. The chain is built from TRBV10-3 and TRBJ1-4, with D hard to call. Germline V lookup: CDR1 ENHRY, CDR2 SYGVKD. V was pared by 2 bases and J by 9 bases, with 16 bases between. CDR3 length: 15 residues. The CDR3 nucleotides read TGTGCCATCAGTGAGAACTTTGGGGAAAATAAAAAACTGTTTTTT. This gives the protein CAISENFGENKKLFF.

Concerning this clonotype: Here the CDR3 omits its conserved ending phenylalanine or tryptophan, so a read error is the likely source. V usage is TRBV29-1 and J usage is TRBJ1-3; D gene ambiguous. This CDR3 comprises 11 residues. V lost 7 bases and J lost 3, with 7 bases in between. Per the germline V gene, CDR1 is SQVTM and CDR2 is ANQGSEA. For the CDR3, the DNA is TGCAGCGGGTCCATTGGAAACACCATATATTAT. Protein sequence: CSGSIGNTIYY.

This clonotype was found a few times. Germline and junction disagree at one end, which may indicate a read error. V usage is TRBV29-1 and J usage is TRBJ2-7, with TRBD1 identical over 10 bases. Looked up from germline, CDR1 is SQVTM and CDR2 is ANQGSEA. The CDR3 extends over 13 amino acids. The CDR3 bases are TGCAGCATAATGGGGACAGGGGAATACGGGCAGTACTTC. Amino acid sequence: CSIMGTGEYGQYF.

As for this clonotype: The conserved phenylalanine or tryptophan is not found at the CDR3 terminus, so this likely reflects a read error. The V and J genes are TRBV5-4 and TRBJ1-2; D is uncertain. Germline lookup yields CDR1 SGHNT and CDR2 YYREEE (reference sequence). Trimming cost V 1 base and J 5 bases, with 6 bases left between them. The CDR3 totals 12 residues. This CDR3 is CASSLYTYGYTY. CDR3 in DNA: TGTGCCAGCAGCTTGTATACATATGGCTACACCTAC.

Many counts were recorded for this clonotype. CDR3 in DNA: TGTGCCAGCAGTGTGACAGGGGAGAATCAGCCCCAGCATTTT. Its translation: CASSVTGENQPQHF. The rearrangement links TRBV28 to TRBJ1-5, with 8 nucleotides matching TRBD1. Germline-derived CDR1 and CDR2 are MDHEN and SYDVKM. With V trimmed by 5 bases and J by 4 bases, 4 bases remained unmatched. This CDR3 contains 14 residues.

CDR3 DNA: TGTGCCAGCAGCCTGACTAGCGGGAGTTACAATGAGCAGTTCTTC. Residues: CASSLTSGSYNEQFF. The chain recombines TRBV11-2 with TRBJ2-1, with 12 bases fitting TRBD2. The V gene end was trimmed by 5 bases and the J gene end by 4 bases; junction bases not matched to a gene: 3. CDR1 is SGHAT and CDR2 is FQNNGV in the germline V gene. The CDR3 extends over 15 amino acids.

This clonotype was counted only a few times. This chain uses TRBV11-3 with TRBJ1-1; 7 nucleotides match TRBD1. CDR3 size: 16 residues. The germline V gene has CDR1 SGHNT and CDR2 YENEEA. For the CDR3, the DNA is TGTGTTAGCAGCTTCCGGGACAGAACTCTTAACACTGAAGCTTTCTTT. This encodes CVSSFRDRTLNTEAFF.

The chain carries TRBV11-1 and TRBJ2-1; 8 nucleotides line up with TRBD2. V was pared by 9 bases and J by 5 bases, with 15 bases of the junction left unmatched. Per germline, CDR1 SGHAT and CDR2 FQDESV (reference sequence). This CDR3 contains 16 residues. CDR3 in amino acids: CARRPLTSGKNNEQFF. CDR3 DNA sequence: TGTGCCAGGCGTCCGCTAACTAGCGGCAAAAACAATGAGCAGTTCTTC.

CDR3 loop: CVRSEEGRYYNSPLHF. Here the CDR3 DNA reads TGTGTCAGAAGTGAGGAGGGCAGATACTATAATTCACCCCTCCACTTT. The chain joins TRBV6-1 to TRBJ1-6; D unclear. The CDR3 length is 16 residues. Germline CDR1 and CDR2: MNHNS and SASEGT.

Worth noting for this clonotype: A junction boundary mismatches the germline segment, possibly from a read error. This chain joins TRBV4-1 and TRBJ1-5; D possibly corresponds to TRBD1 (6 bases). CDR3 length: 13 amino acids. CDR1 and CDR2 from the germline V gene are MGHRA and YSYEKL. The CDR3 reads CASSHADRRPQQF. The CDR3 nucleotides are TGCGCCAGCAGCCATGCGGACAGACGGCCCCAGCAATTT.

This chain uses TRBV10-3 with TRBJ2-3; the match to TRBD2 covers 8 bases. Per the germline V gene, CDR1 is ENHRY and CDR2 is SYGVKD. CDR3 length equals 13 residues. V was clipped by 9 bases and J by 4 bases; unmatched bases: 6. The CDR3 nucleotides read TGTGCCATAAGAGCGGGAGAATCAGATACGCAGTATTTT. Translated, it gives CAIRAGESDTQYF.

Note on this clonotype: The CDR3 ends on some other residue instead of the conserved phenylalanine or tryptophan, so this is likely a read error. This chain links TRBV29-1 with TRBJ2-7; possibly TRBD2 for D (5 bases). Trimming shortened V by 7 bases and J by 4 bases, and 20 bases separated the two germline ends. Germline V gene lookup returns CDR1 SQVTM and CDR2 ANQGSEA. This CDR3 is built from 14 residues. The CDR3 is CSAQGSGLNYEQYL. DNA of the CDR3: TGCAGCGCCCAAGGATCGGGATTAAATTACGAGCAGTACTTG.

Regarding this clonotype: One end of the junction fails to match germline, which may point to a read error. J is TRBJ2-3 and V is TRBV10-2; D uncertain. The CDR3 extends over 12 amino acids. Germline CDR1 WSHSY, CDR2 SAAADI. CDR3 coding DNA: TGCGCGAGCAGTGAGAATAGAGATACGCAGTATTTT. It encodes CASSENRDTQYF.

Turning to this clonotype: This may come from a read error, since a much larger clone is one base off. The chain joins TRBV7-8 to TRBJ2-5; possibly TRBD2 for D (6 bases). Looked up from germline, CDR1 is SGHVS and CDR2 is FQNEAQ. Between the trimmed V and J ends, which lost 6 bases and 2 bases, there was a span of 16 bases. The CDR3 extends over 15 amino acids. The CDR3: CASRPRSGPQETQYF. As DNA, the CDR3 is TGTGCCAGCAGGCCCCGGAGCGGGCCTCAAGAGACCCAGTACTTC.

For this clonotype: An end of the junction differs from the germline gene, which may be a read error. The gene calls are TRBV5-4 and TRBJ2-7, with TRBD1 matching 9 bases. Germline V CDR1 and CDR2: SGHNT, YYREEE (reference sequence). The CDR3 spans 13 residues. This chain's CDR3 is CATSRDRDYAQYF. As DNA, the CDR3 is TGCGCCACTTCGCGGGACAGGGACTACGCGCAGTACTTC.

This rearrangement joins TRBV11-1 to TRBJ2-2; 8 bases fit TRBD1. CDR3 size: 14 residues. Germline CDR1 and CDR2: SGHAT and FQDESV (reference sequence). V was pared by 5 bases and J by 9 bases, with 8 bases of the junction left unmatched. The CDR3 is CASSTRGQTRELFF. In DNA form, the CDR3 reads TGTGCCAGCAGCACCAGGGGGCAAACCAGGGAGCTGTTTTTT.

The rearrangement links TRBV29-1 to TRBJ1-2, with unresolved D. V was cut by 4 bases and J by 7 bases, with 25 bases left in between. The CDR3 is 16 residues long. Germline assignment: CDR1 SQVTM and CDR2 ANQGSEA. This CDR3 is CSVVPYLSSREGGYTF. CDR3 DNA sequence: TGCAGCGTTGTCCCCTATCTATCCTCGAGAGAAGGTGGCTACACCTTC. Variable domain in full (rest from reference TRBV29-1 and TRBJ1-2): SAVISQKPSRDICQRGTSLTIQCQVDSQVTMMFWYRQQPGQSLTLIATANQGSEATYESGFVIDKFPISRPNLTFSTLTVSNMSPEDSSIYLCSVVPYLSSREGGYTFGSGTRLTVV.

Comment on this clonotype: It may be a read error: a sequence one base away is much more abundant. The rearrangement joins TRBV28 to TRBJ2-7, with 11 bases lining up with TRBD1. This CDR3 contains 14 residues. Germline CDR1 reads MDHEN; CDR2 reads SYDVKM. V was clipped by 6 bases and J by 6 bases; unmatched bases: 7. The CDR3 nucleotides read TGTGCCAGCAGCCAGGACAGGGGGCGCGGCGAGCAGTACTTC. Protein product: CASSQDRGRGEQYF.

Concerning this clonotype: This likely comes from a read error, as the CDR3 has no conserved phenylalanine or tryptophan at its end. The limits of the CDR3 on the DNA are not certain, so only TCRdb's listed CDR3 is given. The CDR3: CSIQGLPAYTYI. This chain links TRBV29-1 with TRBJ2-5; TRBD1, as called in the table, went unchecked against the DNA. Including both end residues, the CDR3 is 12 amino acids long. Germline V gene data show CDR1 as SQVTM and CDR2 as ANQGSEA.

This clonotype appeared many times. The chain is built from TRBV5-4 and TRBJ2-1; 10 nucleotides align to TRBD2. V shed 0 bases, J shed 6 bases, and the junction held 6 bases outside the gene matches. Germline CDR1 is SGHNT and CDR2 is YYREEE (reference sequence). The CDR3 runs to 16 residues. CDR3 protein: CASSLAAGGPGNEQFF. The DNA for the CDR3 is TGTGCCAGCAGCTTGGCAGCGGGGGGGCCGGGCAATGAGCAGTTCTTC.

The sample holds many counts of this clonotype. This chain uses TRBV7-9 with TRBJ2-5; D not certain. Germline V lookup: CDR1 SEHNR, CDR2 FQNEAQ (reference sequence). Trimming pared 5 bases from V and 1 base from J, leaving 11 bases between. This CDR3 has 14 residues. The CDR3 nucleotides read TGTGCCAGCAGCCCGCGGCGGAGCCAAGAGACCCAGTACTTC. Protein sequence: CASSPRRSQETQYF.

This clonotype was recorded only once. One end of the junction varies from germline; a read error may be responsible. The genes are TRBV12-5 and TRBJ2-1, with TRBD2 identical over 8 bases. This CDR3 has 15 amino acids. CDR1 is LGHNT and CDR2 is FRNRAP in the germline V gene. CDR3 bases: TGTGCTAGTGGTTTGGGGGCGGGGGGATCGAACGAGCACTTCTTC. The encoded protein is CASGLGAGGSNEHFF.

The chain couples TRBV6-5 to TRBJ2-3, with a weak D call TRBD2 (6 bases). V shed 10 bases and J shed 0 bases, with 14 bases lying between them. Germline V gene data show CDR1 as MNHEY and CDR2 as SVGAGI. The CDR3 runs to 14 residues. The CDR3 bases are TGTGCCAACACTTACGGGGGTAGCACAGATACGCAGTATTTT. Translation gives CANTYGGSTDTQYF.

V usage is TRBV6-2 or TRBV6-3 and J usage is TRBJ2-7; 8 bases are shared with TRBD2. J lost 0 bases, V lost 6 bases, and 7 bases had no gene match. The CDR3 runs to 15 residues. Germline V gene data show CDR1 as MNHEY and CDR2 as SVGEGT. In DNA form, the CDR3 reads TGTGCCAGCAGCCGGGAGGGAATATACTCCTACGAGCAGTACGTC. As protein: CASSREGIYSYEQYV.